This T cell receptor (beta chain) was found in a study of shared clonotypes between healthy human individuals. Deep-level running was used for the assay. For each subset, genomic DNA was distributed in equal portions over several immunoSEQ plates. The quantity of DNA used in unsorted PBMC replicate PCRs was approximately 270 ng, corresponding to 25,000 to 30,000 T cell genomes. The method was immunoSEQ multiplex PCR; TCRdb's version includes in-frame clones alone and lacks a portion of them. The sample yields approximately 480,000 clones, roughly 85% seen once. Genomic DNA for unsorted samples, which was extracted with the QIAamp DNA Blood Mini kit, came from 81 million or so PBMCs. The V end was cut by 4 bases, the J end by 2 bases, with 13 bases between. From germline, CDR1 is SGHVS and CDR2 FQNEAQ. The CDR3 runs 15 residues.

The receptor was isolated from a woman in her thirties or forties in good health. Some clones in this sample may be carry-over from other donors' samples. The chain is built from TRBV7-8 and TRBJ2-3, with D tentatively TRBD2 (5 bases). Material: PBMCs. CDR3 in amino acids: CASSSRESNTDTQYF. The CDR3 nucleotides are TGTGCCAGCAGCTCCCGGGAATCCAACACAGATACGCAGTATTTT.